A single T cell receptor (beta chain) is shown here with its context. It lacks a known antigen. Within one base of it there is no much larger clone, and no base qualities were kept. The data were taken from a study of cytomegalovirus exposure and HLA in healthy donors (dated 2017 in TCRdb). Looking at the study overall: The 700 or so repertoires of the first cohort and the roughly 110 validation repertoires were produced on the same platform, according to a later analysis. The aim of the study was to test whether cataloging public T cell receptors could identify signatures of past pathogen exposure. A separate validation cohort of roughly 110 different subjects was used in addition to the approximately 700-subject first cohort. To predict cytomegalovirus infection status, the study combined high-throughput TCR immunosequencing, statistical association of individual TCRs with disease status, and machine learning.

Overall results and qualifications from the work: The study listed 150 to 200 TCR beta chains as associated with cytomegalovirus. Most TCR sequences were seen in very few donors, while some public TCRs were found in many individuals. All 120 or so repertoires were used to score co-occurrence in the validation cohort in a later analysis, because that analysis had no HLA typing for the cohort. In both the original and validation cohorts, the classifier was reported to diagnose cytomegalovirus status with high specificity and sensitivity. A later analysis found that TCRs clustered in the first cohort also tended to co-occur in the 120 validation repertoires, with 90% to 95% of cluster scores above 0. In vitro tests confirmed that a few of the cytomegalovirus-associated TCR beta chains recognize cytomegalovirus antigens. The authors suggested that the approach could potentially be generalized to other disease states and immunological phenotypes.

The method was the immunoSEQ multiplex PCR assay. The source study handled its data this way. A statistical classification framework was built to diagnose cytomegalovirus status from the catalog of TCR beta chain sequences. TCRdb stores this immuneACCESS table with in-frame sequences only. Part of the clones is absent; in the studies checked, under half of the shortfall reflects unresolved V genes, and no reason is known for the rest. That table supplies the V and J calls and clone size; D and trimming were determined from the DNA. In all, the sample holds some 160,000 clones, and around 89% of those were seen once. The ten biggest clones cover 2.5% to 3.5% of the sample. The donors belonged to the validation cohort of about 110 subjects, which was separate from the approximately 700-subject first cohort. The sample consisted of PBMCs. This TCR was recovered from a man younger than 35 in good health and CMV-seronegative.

The CDR3 protein is CAWSAGQYTEAFF. The sequence in DNA is TGTGCCTGGAGTGCGGGACAGTACACTGAAGCTTTCTTT. The chain joins TRBV30 to TRBJ1-1; 7 bases in the middle match TRBD1. Taken from cysteine to phenylalanine, the CDR3 has 13 residues. Only the CDR3 portion is preserved as DNA: 39 bases, with reading frame beginning at the first base. Based on the germline V gene (reference sequence), the CDR1 and CDR2 sequences are GTSNPN and SVGIG. Germline trimming: 1 base from V, 3 bases from J; junction bases outside gene matches: 2.